This passage covers 32 T cell receptor beta chains from one sample sequenced in a study of OX40 agonist ivuxolimab in advanced cancers. Repertoires were generated with immunoSEQ multiplex PCR, while TCRdb's copy carries only in-frame clones and drops some. This table holds roughly 61,000 clones, just under 90% found once. The input for sequencing was CD4+ or CD8+ T cells sorted from blood, taken in a trial of the OX40 agonist ivuxolimab. These receptors were collected from an adult with an advanced solid tumor such as melanoma, head and neck, liver or kidney cancer.

The rearrangement uses TRBV6-5 and TRBJ1-1; no clear D. The CDR3 sequence is 13 residues long. V lost 0 bases and J 1 base, leaving 3 bases between the germline ends. CDR1 is MNHEY, CDR2 SVGAGI, per germline. The CDR3 nucleotides read TGTGCCAGCAGTTACTCGAGGAACACTGAAGCTTTCTTT. Amino acid sequence: CASSYSRNTEAFF.

This chain uses TRBV14 with TRBJ2-1; 8 positions agree with TRBD1. Losses at the gene ends were 4 bases for V and 4 bases for J; bases not matched to a gene: 9. The germline CDR1 and CDR2 sequences are SGHDN and FVKESK. The CDR3 has 16 amino acids. The CDR3 DNA reads TGTGCCAGCAGCCTACCCGGGACAGGCCCTTACAATGAGCAGTTCTTC. Amino acid sequence: CASSLPGTGPYNEQFF.

The chain couples TRBV4-1 to TRBJ2-7, with 7 bases aligning to TRBD1. V trimming: 3 bases; J trimming: 5 bases; junction bases outside the gene matches: 16. Per the germline V gene, CDR1 is MGHRA and CDR2 is YSYEKL. This CDR3 has 17 amino acids. The chain's CDR3 is CASSQQPDRAKMNEQYF. CDR3 nucleotides: TGCGCCAGCAGCCAGCAACCCGACAGGGCGAAGATGAACGAGCAGTACTTC.

The V gene is TRBV28, the J gene TRBJ1-3; no clear D gene. CDR1 and CDR2 from the germline V gene are MDHEN and SYDVKM. The ends were cut back, 3 bases at V and 0 bases at J, with 12 bases in the middle. The CDR3 has 16 residues. CDR3 coding DNA: TGTGCCAGCAGTTTGAGGGCGGTCTACTCTGGAAACACCATATATTTT. This gives the protein CASSLRAVYSGNTIYF. Full variable domain (rest looked up from reference TRBV28 and TRBJ1-3): DVKVTQSSRYLVKRTGEKVFLECVQDMDHENMFWYRQDPGLGLRLIYFSYDVKMKEKGDIPEGYSVSREKKERFSLILESASTNQTSMYLCASSLRAVYSGNTIYFGEGSWLTVV.

The rearrangement links TRBV5-1 to TRBJ1-3, with D hard to call. In germline, CDR1 is SGHRS, CDR2 YFSETQ. With 0 bases removed from V and 0 bases from J, the gap between germline ends came to 10 bases. CDR3 length: 16 residues. The CDR3 nucleotides are TGCGCCAGCAGCTTGGAAGGGTCCCACTCTGGAAACACCATATATTTT. Residues: CASSLEGSHSGNTIYF.

The chain carries TRBV6-1 and TRBJ2-5; D remains ambiguous. Trimming took off 4 bases at V and 2 bases at J, with 8 bases between the two ends. This CDR3 has 13 amino acids. Germline CDR1 reads MNHNS; CDR2 reads SASEGT. DNA for the CDR3: TGTGCCAGCAGTGCCGTCAGACAAGAGACCCAGTACTTC. Translation: CASSAVRQETQYF.

The chain recombines TRBV7-6 with TRBJ2-2; no clear D. The V gene's germline CDR1 is SGHVS and CDR2 FNYEAQ. V was trimmed by 2 bases and J by 6 bases, leaving 7 bases between them. The length of the CDR3 is 13 residues. The CDR3 loop reads CASSLSTAGELFF. The DNA of the CDR3 is TGTGCCAGCAGCTTATCGACTGCCGGGGAGCTGTTTTTT. Variable domain in full (rest from reference TRBV7-6 and TRBJ2-2): GAGVSQSPRYKVTKRGQDVALRCDPISGHVSLYWYRQALGQGPEFLTYFNYEAQQDKSGLPNDRFSAERPEGSISTLTIQRTEQRDSAMYRCASSLSTAGELFFGEGSRLTVL.

The CDR3 region has the DNA TGTGCCAGCAGTTACTCAGCGGGGAACACCTACGAGCAGTACTTC. Translation: CASSYSAGNTYEQYF. V gene TRBV6-6 combines with J gene TRBJ2-7; TRBD2 aligns across 7 bases. The CDR3 covers 15 residues. The J segment lost 2 bases and the V segment lost 0 bases, leaving 4 bases of the junction unmatched. CDR1 and CDR2 (germline): MNHNY, SVGAGI (reference sequence).

The chain joins TRBV7-9 to TRBJ1-4, with a possible D match to TRBD1 (5 bases). V was shortened by 4 bases and J by 4 bases, with 13 bases between the two germline ends. The germline V gene has CDR1 SEHNR and CDR2 FQNEAQ (reference sequence). The length of the CDR3 is 15 residues. DNA of the CDR3: TGTGCCAGCAGCTGGCAGGGATCGGGTAATGAAAAACTGTTTTTT. Protein: CASSWQGSGNEKLFF.

The chain has TRBV18 and TRBJ1-1; a weak D match, TRBD1 (6 bases). This CDR3 region has 14 residues. Per germline, CDR1 KGHSH and CDR2 LQKENI. Trimming shortened V by 2 bases and J by 1 base, and 8 bases separated the two germline ends. The CDR3 reads CASSPTGTNTEAFF. The CDR3 DNA is TGTGCCAGCTCACCAACAGGGACGAACACTGAAGCTTTCTTT.

V gene TRBV5-6 combines with J gene TRBJ2-1; 7 nucleotides agree with TRBD2. The CDR3 loop spans 17 amino acids. Losses at the gene ends were 4 bases for V and 2 bases for J; bases not matched to a gene: 12. Germline loops: CDR1 SGHDT, CDR2 YYEEEE. CDR3 DNA: TGTGCCAGCAGCCTACCCTCGGGGGGACGCACCTACAATGAGCAGTTCTTC. This codes for CASSLPSGGRTYNEQFF.

This sequence joins TRBV7-9 and TRBJ1-1; 12 bases are shared with TRBD1. The CDR3 totals 17 residues. Looked up from germline, CDR1 is SEHNR and CDR2 is FQNEAQ (reference sequence). Trimming at V came to 4 bases and at J to 10 bases, leaving 16 bases not matched to a gene. This CDR3 is CASSSTQDGTGGGRAFF. CDR3 nucleotides: TGTGCCAGCAGCTCCACCCAGGATGGGACAGGGGGCGGGAGAGCTTTCTTT.

The rearrangement joins TRBV7-2 to TRBJ2-5; no definite D call. V lost 2 bases to trimming and J lost 5 bases, with 9 bases between them. This CDR3 comprises 13 residues. The germline V gene has CDR1 SGHTA and CDR2 FQGNSA. Here the CDR3 reads CASSLLGRETQYF. CDR3 DNA: TGTGCCAGCAGCTTACTGGGAAGGGAGACCCAGTACTTC.

The gene calls are TRBV10-3 and TRBJ1-1, with 8 nucleotides matching TRBD1. This CDR3 has 14 amino acids. Germline V lookup: CDR1 ENHRY, CDR2 SYGVKD. J was trimmed by 1 base and V by 9 bases; bases with no gene match: 7. Written as DNA, the CDR3 is TGTGCCATTAGTACCGGGACAGGGAACACTGAAGCTTTCTTT. Its protein product is CAISTGTGNTEAFF.

This sequence joins TRBV5-6 and TRBJ2-7; D is possibly TRBD1 (6 bases). V shed 1 base and J shed 3 bases, with 14 bases lying between them. There are 15 residues in the CDR3. Looked up from germline, CDR1 is SGHDT and CDR2 is YYEEEE. CDR3 in DNA: TGTGCCAGCAGCTTGTTTCACAGGGTAAACTACGAGCAGTACTTC. This encodes CASSLFHRVNYEQYF.

This clone came up a few times. The V gene is TRBV9, the J gene TRBJ1-2; D is undetermined. Germline CDR1 SGDLS, CDR2 YYNGEE. CDR3 size: 14 residues. Deletions cut 0 bases from V and 5 bases from J, with 11 bases between. CDR3 loop: CASSVDLREYGYTF. The CDR3 DNA reads as TGTGCCAGCAGCGTAGATCTTCGGGAATATGGCTACACCTTC.

V usage is TRBV6-5 and J usage is TRBJ1-2; D may be TRBD1 (6 bases). Germline CDR1 and CDR2: MNHEY and SVGAGI. V lost 6 bases to trimming and J lost 7 bases, with 15 bases between them. This CDR3 comprises 13 residues. CDR3 nucleotide sequence: TGTGCCAGCAGCCCAAACAGGGTAGCTGGCTACACCTTC. Translating it yields CASSPNRVAGYTF.

The chain combines TRBV18 with TRBJ1-2; no definite D call. Germline V gene lookup returns CDR1 KGHSH and CDR2 LQKENI. Deletions cut 3 bases from V and 6 bases from J, with 20 bases between. This CDR3 is 16 amino acids long. CDR3 in DNA: TGTGCCAGCTCACCCGGAGGGCACCAATTTTCGAATGGCTACACCTTC. Translating it yields CASSPGGHQFSNGYTF.

The chain combines TRBV29-1 with TRBJ2-7, with D possibly matching TRBD1 (6 bases). V gave up 8 bases and J gave up 5 bases, with 25 bases separating them. Germline V gene sequence: CDR1 SQVTM, CDR2 ANQGSEA. There are 15 residues in the CDR3. The CDR3 loop is CSTERGTGKNHEQYF. The CDR3 nucleotides read TGCAGCACTGAGAGGGGTACAGGGAAAAACCACGAGCAGTACTTC.

This sequence joins TRBV28 and TRBJ2-1; D uncertain. In germline, CDR1 is MDHEN, CDR2 SYDVKM. V was pared by 3 bases and J by 5 bases, with 11 bases between. The CDR3 contains 14 residues. CDR3 protein: CASSLVRGNNEQFF. The CDR3 DNA is TGTGCCAGCAGTTTGGTAAGAGGAAACAATGAGCAGTTCTTC.

The chain employs TRBV19 and TRBJ1-6, with unresolved D. Trimming took 6 bases from V and 5 from J, leaving 11 bases between them. Germline-derived CDR1 and CDR2 are LNHDA and SQIVND (reference sequence). This CDR3 comprises 14 residues. The DNA for the CDR3 is TGTGCCAGTAGCCAGGAGATCGATAATTCACCCCTCCACTTT. It specifies CASSQEIDNSPLHF.

The chain employs TRBV18 and TRBJ1-2, with 11 bases that match TRBD1. The CDR3 runs 15 residues. CDR1 is KGHSH, CDR2 LQKENI, per germline. V was pared by 3 bases and J by 5 bases, with 5 bases of the junction left unmatched. The CDR3 bases are TGTGCCAGCTCACCGTACGGGACAGGGGGATATGGCTACACCTTC. Amino acids: CASSPYGTGGYGYTF.

This rearrangement joins TRBV5-4 to TRBJ1-6; D gene uncertain. V lost 0 bases to trimming and J lost 10 bases, with 23 bases between them. Per the germline V gene, CDR1 is SGHNT and CDR2 is YYREEE (reference sequence). This CDR3 is built from 18 residues. CDR3 DNA: TGTGCCAGCAGCTTGGGCCTTGAGGCCAGTAAGATGGGGTCACCCCTCCACTTT. Protein product: CASSLGLEASKMGSPLHF.

The chain recombines TRBV7-8 with TRBJ2-1, with 7 bases matching TRBD2. The V segment lost 0 bases and the J segment 8 bases; nucleotides outside the gene matches: 7. The CDR3 is made up of 15 amino acids. CDR1 and CDR2 from the germline V gene are SGHVS and FQNEAQ. In DNA form, the CDR3 reads TGTGCCAGCAGCTTAGCGGGAGGGACGCATTATGAGCAGTTCTTC. This codes for CASSLAGGTHYEQFF.

The chain uses TRBV12-5 and TRBJ2-2, with TRBD2 matching over 13 bases. Germline loops: CDR1 LGHNT, CDR2 FRNRAP. Trimming cost V 3 bases and J 7 bases; bases outside gene matches: 8. The CDR3 runs 17 residues. The CDR3 loop reads CASGLTGTSGIGGELFF. CDR3 nucleotides: TGTGCTAGTGGTTTAACCGGGACTAGCGGGATTGGCGGGGAGCTGTTTTTT.

The genes are TRBV5-4 and TRBJ1-1, with D possibly TRBD1 on 6 matching bases. The length of the CDR3 is 13 residues. The germline gives CDR1 SGHNT, CDR2 YYREEE (reference sequence). Deletions cut 4 bases from V and 6 bases from J, with 13 bases between. This CDR3 is CASSHRVFSEAFF. The CDR3 nucleotides read TGTGCCAGCAGCCACAGGGTATTCTCTGAAGCTTTCTTT.

This clone showed up just once. The gene calls are TRBV28 and TRBJ2-1; 8 nucleotides line up with TRBD2. Trimming cost V 2 bases and J 4 bases; bases outside gene matches: 10. The CDR3 consists of 17 residues. CDR1 MDHEN and CDR2 SYDVKM come from the germline V gene. This CDR3 is CASSLGTSGHRYNEQFF. The CDR3 DNA sequence: TGTGCCAGCAGTTTAGGAACTAGCGGACACAGATACAATGAGCAGTTCTTC.

This chain links TRBV28 with TRBJ1-2, with 7 nucleotides matching TRBD1. The CDR3 loop spans 13 amino acids. V gave up 6 bases and J gave up 8 bases; unmatched junction bases: 9. Germline CDR1 and CDR2: MDHEN and SYDVKM. CDR3 nucleotides: TGTGCCAGCAGCCTGGAACAGGGGAGGGGCTACACCTTC. Translating gives CASSLEQGRGYTF.

The V call is TRBV6-5, the J call TRBJ2-7, with TRBD2 as a possible D gene (5 bases). The V gene lost 6 bases and the J gene lost 3 bases, with 18 bases spanning the gap. CDR1 is MNHEY, CDR2 SVGAGI, per germline. The CDR3 has 15 residues. CDR3 region: CASRYERGIYYEQYF. In nucleotides, the CDR3 is TGTGCCAGCAGGTACGAACGAGGGATTTACTACGAGCAGTACTTC.

This clone was recorded a few times. The chain uses TRBV7-2 and TRBJ2-7; tentative D call: TRBD1 (5 bases). The CDR3 totals 16 residues. V was pared by 1 base and J by 4 bases, with 17 bases between. The germline gives CDR1 SGHTA, CDR2 FQGNSA. CDR3 residues: CASSLGGKGSKYEQYF. The CDR3 DNA reads as TGTGCCAGCAGCTTAGGGGGCAAGGGCTCGAAGTACGAGCAGTACTTC.

The V call is TRBV5-1, the J call TRBJ2-7; the D call may be TRBD1 or TRBD2 (6 bases each). V was shortened by 4 bases and J by 4 bases, with 12 bases between the two germline ends. Germline values: CDR1 SGHRS, CDR2 YFSETQ. The CDR3 runs to 13 residues. The CDR3 nucleotides are TGCGCCAGCAGCCTAGAGGGGGGTTACGAGCAGTACTTC. This sequence encodes CASSLEGGYEQYF.

V usage is TRBV5-6 and J usage is TRBJ1-6; no clear D. The ends were cut back, 4 bases at V and 0 bases at J, with 11 bases in the middle. The CDR3 loop spans 16 amino acids. CDR1 is SGHDT and CDR2 is YYEEEE in the germline V gene. Written as DNA, the CDR3 is TGTGCCAGCAGCCCGCGGCTGATCTCCTATAATTCACCCCTCCACTTT. Amino acid sequence: CASSPRLISYNSPLHF.